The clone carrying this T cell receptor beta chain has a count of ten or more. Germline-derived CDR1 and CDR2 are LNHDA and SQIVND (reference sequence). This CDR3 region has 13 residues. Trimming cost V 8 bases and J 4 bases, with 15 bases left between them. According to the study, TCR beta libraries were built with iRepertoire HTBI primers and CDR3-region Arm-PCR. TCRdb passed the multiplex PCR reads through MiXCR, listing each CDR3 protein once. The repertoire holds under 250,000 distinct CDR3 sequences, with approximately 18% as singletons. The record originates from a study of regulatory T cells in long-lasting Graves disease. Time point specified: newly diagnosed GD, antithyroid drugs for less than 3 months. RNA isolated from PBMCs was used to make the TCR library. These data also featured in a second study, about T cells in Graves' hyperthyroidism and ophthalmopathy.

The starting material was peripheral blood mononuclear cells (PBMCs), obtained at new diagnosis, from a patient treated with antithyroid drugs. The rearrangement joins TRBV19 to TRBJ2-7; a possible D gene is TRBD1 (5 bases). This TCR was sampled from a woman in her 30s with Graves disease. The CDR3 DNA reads TGTGCCAGTGGGAAGGGGCGTCCGTACGAGCAGTACTTC. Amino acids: CASGKGRPYEQYF.